A single T cell receptor (beta chain) is shown here with its context. Its antigen is not known. The naive CD8 fraction comprised CD45RO-negative cells positively selected for CCR7 and excluded terminally differentiated effector memory CD45RA+ cells. All participating donors were Caucasian adults from Nashville, Tennessee. CDR1 GTSNPN and CDR2 SVGIG come from the germline V gene (reference sequence). The J segment lost 8 bases and the V segment lost 2 bases, leaving 8 bases of the junction unmatched. CDR3 size: 14 residues. This sample stems from a study of shared clonotypes between healthy human individuals. Regarding the study as a whole: The study sampled only blood, and tissue repertoires likely differ. On the whole, naive subsets had larger estimated richness than memory subsets had.

TCRdb keeps only in-frame clones here, not all; method: immunoSEQ multiplex PCR. The repertoire holds about 2.2 million clones, with just over 90% as singletons. The sequencing sample was made of naive CD8+ T cells from PBMCs. J is TRBJ1-4 and V is TRBV30; 7 bases map to TRBD1. The receptor's source is a man aged 18 to 29 in good health. Some clones in this sample may be carry-over from other donors' samples. For the CDR3, the DNA is TGTGCCTGGAGTCCACAGGGGTTCAAGGAAAAACTGTTTTTT. Protein: CAWSPQGFKEKLFF.